The 18 T cell receptor beta chains in this list originate from one sample, sequenced in a study of shared clonotypes between healthy human individuals. Repertoires were generated with immunoSEQ multiplex PCR, while TCRdb's copy carries only in-frame clones and drops some. The repertoire holds under 2.5 million clones, with less than 95% as singletons. What was sequenced was naive CD4+ T cells from PBMCs. Subset noted: CD45RA+ positively selected. All receptors come from a man younger than 35 in good health. Some clones in this sample may be carry-over from other donors' samples.

This clone was seen a few times. V gene TRBV4-1 combines with J gene TRBJ1-1; weak D call: TRBD1 (6 bases). In germline, CDR1 is MGHRA, CDR2 YSYEKL. The CDR3 sequence is 13 residues long. V lost 0 bases and J lost 11, with 13 bases in between. The CDR3 DNA reads TGCGCCAGCAGCCAAGAGCGGGACACGGCTGCTTTCTTT. Translation gives CASSQERDTAAFF.

A single count supports this clone. The rearrangement links TRBV2 to TRBJ1-4, with D perhaps TRBD1 (5 bases). The CDR3 totals 13 residues. Trimming took off 6 bases at V and 5 bases at J, with 10 bases between the two ends. Per the germline V gene, CDR1 is SNHLY and CDR2 is FYNNEI. CDR3 sequence reads: CASRWTRNEKLFF. DNA of the CDR3: TGTGCCAGCAGGTGGACAAGGAATGAAAAACTGTTTTTT.

V and J are TRBV9 and TRBJ2-7; 8 bases align to TRBD2. Germline-derived CDR1 and CDR2 are SGDLS and YYNGEE. V lost 0 bases, J lost 0 bases, and 11 bases stayed unmatched. This CDR3 is built from 18 residues. The CDR3 DNA follows: TGTGCCAGCAGCGTAGCTGGGGTAGCGGGATCTAGCTCCTACGAGCAGTACTTC. Translation: CASSVAGVAGSSSYEQYF.

The CDR3 protein is CASSLIQGRGDTEAFF. CDR3 nucleotide sequence: TGTGCCAGCAGCTTAATACAGGGAAGGGGGGACACTGAAGCTTTCTTT. The J gene is TRBJ1-1, the V gene TRBV7-9; D may be TRBD1 (6 bases). The CDR3 runs 16 residues. V was clipped by 2 bases and J by 3 bases, with 16 bases between them. Per the germline V gene, CDR1 is SEHNR and CDR2 is FQNEAQ (reference sequence).

This clone has only one observation. The chain uses TRBV27 and TRBJ1-5; 8 bases align to TRBD1. V was pared by 2 bases and J by 7 bases, with 10 bases of the junction left unmatched. CDR3 length: 16 residues. The germline gives CDR1 MNHEY, CDR2 SMNVEV (reference sequence). The CDR3 is CASSLVGGQGYQPQHF. The CDR3 bases are TGTGCCAGCAGTTTAGTTGGTGGACAGGGTTACCAGCCCCAGCATTTT.

The chain joins TRBV7-9 to TRBJ2-1; TRBD2 agrees at 13 bases. Germline CDR1 SEHNR, CDR2 FQNEAQ (reference sequence). There are 16 residues in the CDR3. V trimming: 3 bases; J trimming: 5 bases; junction bases outside the gene matches: 4. CDR3 in DNA: TGTGCCAGCAGCTTGACTAGCGGGAGGATGGACAATGAGCAGTTCTTC. Translating gives CASSLTSGRMDNEQFF.

The chain recombines TRBV29-1 with TRBJ1-1; possible D gene TRBD1, 6 bases. V lost 1 base and J 5 bases, leaving 17 bases between the germline ends. The CDR3 length is 15 residues. CDR1 is SQVTM, CDR2 ANQGSEA, per germline. CDR3 residues: CSVEGRQAGGTEAFF. CDR3 in DNA: TGCAGCGTTGAAGGCCGACAGGCGGGGGGGACTGAAGCTTTCTTT. The full variable domain, rest sourced from reference TRBV29-1 and TRBJ1-1, is SAVISQKPSRDICQRGTSLTIQCQVDSQVTMMFWYRQQPGQSLTLIATANQGSEATYESGFVIDKFPISRPNLTFSTLTVSNMSPEDSSIYLCSVEGRQAGGTEAFFGQGTRLTVV.

The rearrangement joins TRBV4-2 to TRBJ2-2; TRBD2 matches at 11 bases. The CDR3 is made up of 16 amino acids. V gave up 1 base and J gave up 7 bases; unmatched junction bases: 5. Germline-derived CDR1 and CDR2 are LGHNA and YNFKEQ. CDR3 sequence reads: CASSQGSGRAGGELFF. The DNA for the CDR3 is TGTGCCAGCAGCCAAGGTAGCGGGAGGGCCGGCGGGGAGCTGTTTTTT.

The rearrangement links TRBV14 to TRBJ2-7, with D possibly being TRBD2 (6 bases). The V gene lost 4 bases and the J gene lost 3 bases, with 13 bases spanning the gap. CDR1 and CDR2 (germline): SGHDN, FVKESK. The CDR3 contains 14 residues. CDR3: CASSRQRGGYEQYF. The CDR3 nucleotides are TGTGCCAGCAGCCGTCAGAGGGGAGGCTACGAGCAGTACTTC.

J is TRBJ2-3 and V is TRBV4-1, with TRBD2 identical over 7 bases. V dropped 5 bases and J dropped 6; count of bases not matched to a gene: 20. The CDR3 length is 18 residues. Germline CDR1 is MGHRA and CDR2 is YSYEKL. The CDR3 nucleotides read TGCGCCAGCAGCTACGACCGGGCGGGAGCTTGGGCGGTTGATACGCAGTATTTT. Translating it yields CASSYDRAGAWAVDTQYF.

A single count supports this clone. The chain is built from TRBV5-1 and TRBJ2-7; D ambiguous. From germline, CDR1 is SGHRS and CDR2 YFSETQ. This CDR3 comprises 14 residues. The V and J ends lost 5 bases and 5 bases respectively, with 17 bases between them. CDR3 amino acids: CASSFDLLRNEQYF. The DNA for the CDR3 is TGCGCCAGCAGTTTTGACTTACTCCGGAACGAGCAGTACTTC.

In DNA form, the CDR3 reads TGTGCCAGCAGCTCTGAACAGGGGCGAGGATCCTACGAGCAGTACTTC. This translates into CASSSEQGRGSYEQYF. V is TRBV5-6 and J is TRBJ2-7; 7 bases map to TRBD1. The CDR3 covers 16 residues. Germline CDR1 SGHDT, CDR2 YYEEEE. Trimming took 3 bases from V and 1 from J; bases not matched to a gene: 10.

The rearrangement uses TRBV5-1 and TRBJ2-5; TRBD2 matches 12 bases. Trimming removed 6 bases from V and 4 bases from J; junction bases left unmatched: 7. From germline, CDR1 is SGHRS and CDR2 YFSETQ. The CDR3 is made up of 15 amino acids. CDR3 sequence reads: CASIPTSGSVETQYF. The CDR3, as DNA: TGCGCCAGCATCCCGACTAGCGGGAGCGTAGAGACCCAGTACTTC.

The chain links TRBV2 to TRBJ1-2, with D maybe TRBD1 (5 bases). Trimming shortened V by 3 bases and J by 0 bases, and 11 bases separated the two germline ends. Germline V CDR1 and CDR2: SNHLY, FYNNEI. CDR3 size: 15 residues. The CDR3 is CASSDRDRANYGYTF. CDR3 bases: TGTGCCAGCAGTGACCGCGACAGAGCTAACTATGGCTACACCTTC. The full variable domain, rest sourced from reference TRBV2 and TRBJ1-2, is EPEVTQTPSHQVTQMGQEVILRCVPISNHLYFYWYRQILGQKVEFLVSFYNNEISEKSEIFDDQFSVERPDGSNFTLKIRSTKLEDSAMYFCASSDRDRANYGYTFGSGTRLTVV.

A remark on this clone: This same CDR3 is encoded by further DNA sequences in the sample. The genes are TRBV18 and TRBJ2-7; a weak D match, TRBD2 (6 bases). The CDR3 is made up of 13 amino acids. Germline V gene data show CDR1 as KGHSH and CDR2 as LQKENI. Trimming took off 3 bases at V and 1 base at J, with 7 bases between the two ends. This CDR3 reads CASSPSGSYEQYF. The CDR3 DNA reads TGTGCCAGCTCACCTAGCGGATCCTACGAGCAGTACTTC. Variable domain in full (rest from reference TRBV18 and TRBJ2-7): NAGVMQNPRHLVRRRGQEARLRCSPMKGHSHVYWYRQLPEEGLKFMVYLQKENIIDESGMPKERFSAEFPKEGPSILRIQQVVRGDSAAYFCASSPSGSYEQYFGPGTRLTVT.

V usage is TRBV6-1 and J usage is TRBJ2-2; D may be TRBD1 (6 bases). There are 15 residues in the CDR3. The V gene's germline CDR1 is MNHNS and CDR2 SASEGT. The V and J ends lost 2 bases and 8 bases respectively, with 15 bases between them. This CDR3 reads CASSEWGQLEGELFF. In DNA, the CDR3 is TGTGCCAGCAGTGAATGGGGGCAGCTAGAAGGGGAGCTGTTTTTT.

The chain has TRBV30 and TRBJ2-7, with 9 nucleotides matching TRBD2. Trimming removed 3 bases from V and 5 bases from J; junction bases left unmatched: 8. The CDR3 has 14 residues. Germline V CDR1 and CDR2: GTSNPN, SVGIG (reference sequence). DNA of the CDR3: TGTGCCTGGAGGAAAGCGGGAGGCTTGAACGAGCAGTACTTC. Translated, it gives CAWRKAGGLNEQYF.

This clone was seen just once. The rearrangement joins TRBV11-2 to TRBJ1-2; D is perhaps TRBD1 (6 bases). This CDR3 is built from 16 residues. Per the germline V gene, CDR1 is SGHAT and CDR2 is FQNNGV. V lost 5 bases, J lost 4 bases, and 20 bases lay in between. The CDR3 sequence: CASSPDRGAQSYGYTF. The CDR3 region has the DNA TGTGCCAGCAGCCCGGACCGGGGGGCGCAGAGCTATGGCTACACCTTC.